These T cell receptor beta chains were read from a single sample in a study of cytomegalovirus exposure and HLA in healthy donors. Sequenced by immunoSEQ multiplex PCR; TCRdb stores in-frame clones only, minus some. The sample consists of 150,000 to 200,000 clones, more than 60% of them appearing once. Sequenced: PBMCs. These TCRs come from a female donor in good health and CMV-seronegative. CDR3s include the opening cysteine and the closing phenylalanine or tryptophan. The order of the fields is V gene, J gene, CDR3 protein.

TRBV6-5	TRBJ2-1	CASREGSSYNEQFF
TRBV28	TRBJ1-4	CASSEGGSAQGGSEKLFF
TRBV12-2	TRBJ2-7	CASRLGGDSGLYEQYF
TRBV27	TRBJ1-5	CASSLEAGNQPQHF
TRBV19	TRBJ1-2	CASSTPSRGSNYGYTF
TRBV5-1	TRBJ1-6	CASSLDRADNSPLHF
TRBV7-2	TRBJ1-1	CASSLFAGPNTEAFF
TRBV28	TRBJ2-7	CASSFAGTGNYEQYF
TRBV6-4	TRBJ2-1	CASSTEGTSYNEQFF
TRBV18	TRBJ2-5	CASGRDTKETQYF
TRBV11-2	TRBJ1-1	CASSRGQGAIRAFF
TRBV4-1	TRBJ2-7	CASSRGTVSSYEQYF
TRBV5-6	TRBJ1-1	CASSPGQPTEAFF
TRBV29-1	TRBJ2-3	CSVEVIQGRDTQYF
TRBV30	TRBJ1-2	CAWDGTVYGYTF
TRBV7-6	TRBJ2-2	CASSLTSGVAGTGELFF
TRBV30	TRBJ1-2	CAWSVGGFGGYTF
TRBV5-6	TRBJ2-2	CASSFGQGTGELFF
TRBV7-2	TRBJ2-4	CASSLRNIQYF
TRBV18	TRBJ1-1	CASSPGGSEAFF
TRBV27	TRBJ1-5	CASSLSAGQGNQPQHF
TRBV30	TRBJ2-7	CAWSVLNRVDEQYF
TRBV12-5	TRBJ2-2	CASGKQGFLTGELFF
TRBV19	TRBJ2-2	CASSIDGKELFF
TRBV10-3	TRBJ1-1	CAISDQGIMNTEAFF
TRBV5-1	TRBJ2-1	CASSNSGATIYNEQFF
TRBV27	TRBJ2-7	CASSDRGTYEQYF
TRBV9	TRBJ2-5	CASSVALGGGAGETQYF
TRBV30	TRBJ2-5	CAWSVGGLLGETQYF
TRBV29-1	TRBJ2-7	CSAGTRFSYEQYF
TRBV4-1	TRBJ2-3	CASSLPGLAGALTDTQYF
TRBV7-8	TRBJ2-1	CASSFRLAGGLHSYNEQFF
TRBV27	TRBJ2-3	CASSPSNTDTQYF
TRBV30	TRBJ1-3	CAWSVMGSRTGNTIYF
TRBV7-9	TRBJ1-1	CASTRGTEAFF
TRBV5-1	TRBJ2-1	CASTQDSSYNEQFF
TRBV6-1	TRBJ1-1	CASSEGDSKAFF
TRBV19	TRBJ2-7	CASTNRVGSYEQYF
TRBV6-5	TRBJ2-7	CASSQQGGPNF
TRBV2	TRBJ2-5	CASSEAHRVIQETQYF
TRBV7-2	TRBJ2-1	CASSLVAGPYNEQFF
TRBV28	TRBJ1-5	CASSFGANQPQHF
TRBV2	TRBJ1-1	CASSARQTWMTEAFF
TRBV7-3	TRBJ2-5	CASSLAPTSGQETQYF
TRBV27	TRBJ1-1	CASSFGGSDEAFF
TRBV28	TRBJ2-7	CASSLGSNQEFTYEQYF
TRBV19	TRBJ2-7	CASSGRTGEFSYGQYF
TRBV30	TRBJ2-7	CAWSLRAYEQYF
TRBV28	TRBJ1-1	CASSFYGEFGAFF
TRBV11-2	TRBJ2-3	CASSPGGDADTQYF
TRBV5-4	TRBJ2-7	CASSTDSGAAYEQYF
TRBV28	TRBJ2-7	CASSLPGQGTYEQYF
TRBV15	TRBJ2-3	CATSRDPTSGGQSTDTQYF
TRBV7-9	TRBJ1-5	CASSFSQGAGQPQHF
TRBV28	TRBJ1-5	CASSFKGASNQPQHF